The source of this TCR beta chain is a study of blood T cell repertoires in COVID-19. The study recruited people aged roughly 18 to 100 years across more than 20 US areas. Researchers sorted participants into cohorts using their self-reported clinical history. Only in-frame clones appear in the TCRdb table, and some are missing; sequencing was by immunoSEQ multiplex PCR. This sample has around 200,000 clones; about 85% occur once, and the top ten carry approximately 19%. This TCR was sampled from a man aged 35-49 years who had recovered from COVID-19. The sequenced material came from PBMCs or T cells enriched from blood (not recorded which).

CDR3 residues: CASSLTGLAENNEQFF. DNA for the CDR3: TGTGCCAGCAGCTTAACGGGACTAGCGGAAAACAATGAGCAGTTCTTC. The V call is TRBV7-3, the J call TRBJ2-1; 11 positions match TRBD2. The germline V gene has CDR1 SGHTA and CDR2 FQGTGA. V lost 0 bases to trimming and J lost 5 bases; unmatched junction nucleotides: 3. This CDR3 comprises 16 residues. The whole variable domain, filled in from reference TRBV7-3 and TRBJ2-1, reads GAGVSQTPSNKVTEKGKYVELRCDPISGHTALYWYRQSLGQGPEFLIYFQGTGAADDSGLPNDRFFAVRPEGSVSTLKIQRTERGDSAVYLCASSLTGLAENNEQFFGPGTRLTVL.